This section outlines one T cell receptor (beta chain) sequence together with its context. What it binds is not known. Healthy people donating bone marrow made up the donors. The sample belongs to a study of cytomegalovirus exposure and HLA in healthy donors. Study information: Drawn from HLA-typed donors, tens of millions of unique TCRs were held in an early data release.

Notes on the study in general: Earlier analysis yielded a pattern in which most TCR beta V segments were productive about 90% or about 30% of the time. Follow-up analysis later connected one missense variant in DCLRE1C with trimming of TCR beta V- and J-genes.

Vbeta (60) and Jbeta (13) primers were used in the PCR. Profiled with immunoSEQ multiplex PCR; TCRdb holds only in-frame clones, not every one. The sample has 150,000 to 200,000 clones, over 75% seen once. The receptor was derived from a woman aged 45-65 years in good health and CMV-seropositive. The sample was PBMCs.

The DNA of the CDR3 is TGTGCCTGGAGTGTACAGGGAAACACCATATATTTT. Amino acid sequence: CAWSVQGNTIYF. The chain joins TRBV30 to TRBJ1-3; D remains unclear. Deletions cut 0 bases from V and 4 bases from J, with 4 bases between. Germline CDR1 and CDR2: GTSNPN and SVGIG (reference sequence). This CDR3 contains 12 residues.